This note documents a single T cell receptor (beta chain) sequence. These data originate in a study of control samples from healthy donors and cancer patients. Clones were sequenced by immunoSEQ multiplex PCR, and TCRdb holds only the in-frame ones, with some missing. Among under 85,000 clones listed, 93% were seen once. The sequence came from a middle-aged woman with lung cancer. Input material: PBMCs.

CDR3 protein: CASSFSGGTDTQYF. Here the CDR3 DNA reads TGTGCCAGCAGCTTTAGCGGGGGCACAGATACGCAGTATTTT. The J gene is TRBJ2-3, the V gene TRBV13; 8 positions match TRBD2. V shed 3 bases, J shed 1 base, and the junction held 0 bases outside the gene matches. Germline-derived CDR1 and CDR2 are PRHDT and FYEKMQ (reference sequence). CDR3 size: 14 residues.